A selection of T cell receptor beta chains follows, all from one sample in a study of cytomegalovirus exposure and HLA in healthy donors. Clones were sequenced by immunoSEQ multiplex PCR, and TCRdb holds only the in-frame ones, with some missing. The data hold fewer than 200,000 clones, with roughly 80% observed a single time. The sequencing sample was made of PBMCs. These receptors originate from a woman in her late teens or twenties in good health and CMV-seronegative. Both conserved end residues are part of each CDR3. The D gene is left open where the match is weak. The listing skips clone size in some rows; elsewhere it reads once, few, many or a size class.

CDR3 length,V gene,J gene,D gene,clone size,CDR3 protein,CDR3 DNA
15,TRBV4-1,TRBJ2-7,.,.,CASSSRTTEATEQYF,TGCGCCAGCAGCTCTAGGACAACTGAGGCTACAGAGCAGTACTTC
15,TRBV9,TRBJ1-3,TRBD1,.,CASSADRAAGNTIYF,TGTGCCAGCAGCGCTGACAGGGCCGCTGGAAACACCATATATTTT
16,TRBV2,TRBJ2-2,TRBD2,.,CASRLEREINTGELFF,TGTGCCAGCAGGTTGGAGCGGGAGATAAACACCGGGGAGCTGTTTTTT
15,TRBV10-2,TRBJ2-7,.,.,CASSDPGGAVYEQYF,TGCGCCAGCAGTGACCCCGGAGGAGCGGTATACGAGCAGTACTTC
15,TRBV19,TRBJ2-1,TRBD2,.,CASSFLAGGPREQFF,TGTGCCAGTAGTTTCCTAGCGGGAGGGCCCAGGGAGCAGTTCTTC
16,TRBV5-6,TRBJ2-7,TRBD2,few,CASSLWSLAGLYEQYF,TGTGCCAGCAGCTTATGGTCTCTAGCGGGACTATACGAGCAGTACTTC
14,TRBV4-1,TRBJ1-2,.,.,CASSQDPEGMSYTF,TGCGCCAGCAGCCAAGATCCGGAGGGCATGTCCTACACCTTC
14,TRBV19,TRBJ1-5,.,few,CASRSDYSNQPQHF,TGTGCCAGTAGATCGGACTATAGCAATCAGCCCCAGCATTTT
19,TRBV7-3,TRBJ2-6,TRBD1,few,CASSFSGTGLLTGANVLTF,TGTGCCAGCAGCTTCTCCGGGACAGGGTTATTAACTGGGGCCAACGTCCTGACTTTC
17,TRBV7-8,TRBJ2-1,TRBD2,once,CASSPRVVGRPSNEQFF,TGTGCCAGCAGCCCAAGGGTGGTCGGGAGGCCGTCCAATGAGCAGTTCTTC
15,TRBV10-3,TRBJ2-1,.,.,CAISVAPPGQGEQFF,TGTGCCATCAGTGTTGCCCCCCCAGGTCAGGGTGAGCAGTTCTTC
18,TRBV4-1,TRBJ2-1,TRBD2,.,CASSHPAGGPPSYNEQFF,TGCGCCAGCAGCCACCCAGCGGGAGGGCCTCCTTCCTACAATGAGCAGTTCTTC
13,TRBV6-5,TRBJ1-1,TRBD1,.,CASSETGYPLAFF,TGTGCCAGCAGCGAGACAGGGTACCCCCTGGCTTTCTTT
13,TRBV6-6,TRBJ2-7,.,.,CASSATQGYEQYF,TGTGCCAGCAGTGCAACTCAGGGCTACGAGCAGTACTTC
17,TRBV5-4,TRBJ2-2,.,.,CASSFYRSWSNTGELFF,TGTGCCAGCAGCTTTTACAGGTCCTGGTCGAACACCGGGGAGCTGTTTTTT